The 17 T cell receptor beta chains in this list originate from one sample, sequenced in a study of regulatory T cells in long-lasting Graves disease. Time point in this sample: newly diagnosed GD, antithyroid drugs for less than 3 months. Making the TCR library involved RNA that had been extracted from PBMCs. In building TCR beta libraries, iRepertoire HTBI primers were used together with Arm-PCR of CDR3 regions. TCRdb re-analysed the multiplex PCR reads in MiXCR, keeping a single row per CDR3 protein. The sample comprises 400,000 to 650,000 distinct CDR3 sequences, 16% of which are singletons, and roughly 25% rests with the top ten. The same specimen was also included in a second study, on T cells in Graves' hyperthyroidism and ophthalmopathy.

Sample: peripheral blood mononuclear cells (PBMCs), taken at new diagnosis, from a patient treated with antithyroid drugs. These receptors all stem from a woman aged 40-60 years with Graves disease.

This clonotype was seen ten or more times. The chain employs TRBV3-1 and TRBJ1-2; D is unclear. This CDR3 comprises 11 residues. The V gene's germline CDR1 is LGHDT and CDR2 YNNKEL (reference sequence). The ends were cut back, 8 bases at V and 0 bases at J, with 4 bases in the middle. The CDR3 DNA reads as TGTGCCAGCGGACCTAACTATGGCTACACCTTC. Translated: CASGPNYGYTF.

This clonotype was detected ten times or more. The chain combines TRBV19 with TRBJ2-7; D gene uncertain. V was shortened by 5 bases and J by 5 bases, with 19 bases between the two germline ends. CDR1 is LNHDA, CDR2 SQIVND, per germline (reference sequence). The length of the CDR3 is 15 residues. The CDR3: CASSLTGLLGNEQYF. DNA of the CDR3: TGTGCCAGTAGTTTAACGGGTCTCCTCGGAAACGAGCAGTACTTC.

There are many counts of this clonotype. V and J are TRBV2 and TRBJ1-2; D unclear. Germline lookup yields CDR1 SNHLY and CDR2 FYNNEI. V was shortened by 3 bases and J by 4 bases, with 6 bases between the two germline ends. The CDR3 has 12 amino acids. In DNA form, the CDR3 reads TGTGCCAGCAGTGAGGTTAGCTATGGCTACACCTTC. Protein product: CASSEVSYGYTF.

At least ten counts were recorded for this clonotype. V gene TRBV12-3 or TRBV12-4 combines with J gene TRBJ1-5; D possibly corresponds to TRBD1 (6 bases). This CDR3 region has 15 residues. V lost 6 bases to trimming and J lost 1 base, with 13 bases between them. The CDR3 region has the DNA TGTGCCAGCAGCCCCGCCGGACAGAGCAATCAGCCCCAGCATTTT. The encoded protein is CASSPAGQSNQPQHF.

Concerning this clonotype itself: A read error is possible here, since a much larger clone lies one base away. The chain recombines TRBV30 with TRBJ2-1, with 9 bases fitting TRBD2. Germline CDR1 GTSNPN, CDR2 SVGIG (reference sequence). V was pared by 7 bases and J by 7 bases, with 11 bases of the junction left unmatched. CDR3 length equals 14 residues. The CDR3, as DNA: TGTGCCTTTACGGAGCTAGCGGGGCGGAATGAGCAGTTCTTC. Translating it yields CAFTELAGRNEQFF.

This clonotype was found many times. The V gene is TRBV12-3 or TRBV12-4, the J gene TRBJ2-1; TRBD2 aligns across 11 bases. V gave up 6 bases and J gave up 9 bases; unmatched junction bases: 10. The CDR3 has 15 residues. The CDR3 loop reads CASRIAGGQGSEQFF. The CDR3 DNA reads as TGTGCCAGCAGAATAGCGGGGGGGCAAGGAAGTGAGCAGTTCTTC.

Only a few counts were recorded for this clonotype. V usage is TRBV6-1 and J usage is TRBJ1-3; D gene unclear. Deletions cut 6 bases from V and 0 bases from J, with 15 bases between. Germline assignment: CDR1 MNHNS and CDR2 SASEGT. The CDR3 covers 16 residues. CDR3 residues: CASRDQEWSSGNTIYF. CDR3 nucleotides: TGTGCCAGCAGGGACCAAGAATGGAGCTCTGGAAACACCATATATTTT.

In its sample, this clonotype was seen a few times. Without the conserved terminal phenylalanine or tryptophan, this CDR3 likely stems from a read error. The rearrangement joins TRBV15 to TRBJ1-1; D is unresolved. The germline V gene has CDR1 LNHNV and CDR2 YYDKDF (reference sequence). With 3 bases removed from V and 1 base from J, the gap between germline ends came to 12 bases. This CDR3 has 15 residues. This chain's CDR3 is CATSRWAGQNTEAFL. Here the CDR3 DNA reads TGTGCCACCAGCAGGTGGGCCGGCCAGAACACTGAAGCTTTCCTT.

The chain employs TRBV30 and TRBJ1-1, with D unresolved. CDR3 length: 15 residues. V was cut by 3 bases and J by 9 bases, with 23 bases left in between. Germline assignment: CDR1 GTSNPN and CDR2 SVGIG (reference sequence). For the CDR3, the DNA is TGTGCCTGGAGCTCCCTATCAGGAGTCCCCGGAAAAGCTTTCTTT. It encodes CAWSSLSGVPGKAFF.

This clonotype was detected ten times or more. V gene TRBV12-3 or TRBV12-4 combines with J gene TRBJ1-5; D call uncertain. The CDR3 spans 14 residues. Trimming removed 5 bases from V and 4 bases from J, with 12 bases in between. The CDR3 nucleotides read TGTGCCAGCAGTCCCCAAACGGGAAATCAGCCCCAGCATTTT. Encoded protein: CASSPQTGNQPQHF.

The chain recombines TRBV19 with TRBJ2-7, with 7 bases matching TRBD1. V lost 6 bases, J lost 0 bases, and 5 bases stayed unmatched. The CDR3 covers 14 residues. Germline CDR1 LNHDA, CDR2 SQIVND (reference sequence). The CDR3 DNA sequence: TGTGCCAGTAGCCCGACAGGGATCTCCTACGAGCAGTACTTC. As protein: CASSPTGISYEQYF.

This clonotype was recorded at least ten times. The gene calls are TRBV19 and TRBJ2-7; D may match TRBD1 or TRBD2 (5 bases each). The V end was cut by 3 bases, the J end by 3 bases, with 9 bases between. Germline-derived CDR1 and CDR2 are LNHDA and SQIVND (reference sequence). The CDR3 contains 13 residues. CDR3 in amino acids: CASSMGPHYEQYF. CDR3 bases: TGTGCCAGTAGTATGGGACCGCACTACGAGCAGTACTTC.

This clonotype was observed a few times. This sequence joins TRBV30 and TRBJ1-6; 8 positions agree with TRBD1. V lost 2 bases and J lost 7; bases outside the gene matches: 7. Germline V lookup: CDR1 GTSNPN, CDR2 SVGIG (reference sequence). There are 15 residues in the CDR3. CDR3 amino acids: CAWSIGQGLNSPLHF. The CDR3 nucleotides read TGTGCCTGGAGTATTGGACAGGGTTTGAATTCACCCCTCCACTTT.

This clonotype came up many times. The CDR3 nucleotides read TGTGCCAGCAGTTTGGCAGGGGGCGCGGGGGTCAAAAACATTCAGTACTTC. Amino acids: CASSLAGGAGVKNIQYF. The chain combines TRBV12-3 or TRBV12-4 with TRBJ2-4; tentatively, D is TRBD1 (8 bases). Trimming left V 3 bases short and J 3 bases short, with 18 bases between. This CDR3 comprises 17 residues.

This clonotype was detected ten times or more. This chain joins TRBV12-3 or TRBV12-4 and TRBJ2-2; TRBD2 agrees at 7 bases. The CDR3 is 15 amino acids. J was trimmed by 6 bases and V by 1 base; bases with no gene match: 5. The CDR3 protein is CASSLGTSASGELFF. The CDR3 coding sequence is TGTGCCAGCAGTTTAGGGACTAGTGCGTCCGGGGAGCTGTTTTTT.

About this clonotype itself: A clone one base away is much larger, so this may be a read error. This rearrangement joins TRBV20-1 to TRBJ2-1; no definite D call. The CDR3 loop spans 14 amino acids. V dropped 4 bases and J dropped 10 bases, with 20 bases sitting between them. In germline, CDR1 is DFQATT, CDR2 SNEGSKA (reference sequence). This CDR3 reads CSAKDQYSSYEQFF. As DNA, the CDR3 is TGCAGTGCTAAAGACCAGTATAGCTCCTACGAGCAGTTCTTC.

The chain uses TRBV10-3 and TRBJ1-3; D is undetermined. Germline CDR1 is ENHRY and CDR2 is SYGVKD. With 6 bases removed from V and 0 bases from J, the gap between germline ends came to 12 bases. The CDR3 is 15 residues long. The CDR3 DNA reads TGTGCCATCAGCGAAGGACCGATCTCTGGAAACACCATATATTTT. Protein: CAISEGPISGNTIYF.